This T cell receptor (beta chain) originates from a study of T cell repertoires in cytomegalovirus infection. One entry per CDR3 protein, called by TCRdb with MiXCR from the reads. The repertoire holds about 100,000 distinct CDR3 sequences, with 20% to 30% as singletons. This clonotype was observed a handful of times. Trimming took off 3 bases at V and 2 bases at J, with 20 bases between the two ends. Germline CDR1 and CDR2: DFQATT and SNEGSKA (reference sequence). The CDR3 runs to 16 residues. The chain is built from TRBV20-1 and TRBJ2-7; D ambiguous. The source of this sequence is a human donor in good health (CMV status not recorded). Some clones in this sample may be carry-over from other donors' samples. The sequencing sample was made of CD8+ T cells from PBMCs. CDR3 in DNA: TGCAGTGCTAGCCCCCTAGGCCGGAGTGATACCTACGAGCAGTACTTC. This sequence encodes CSASPLGRSDTYEQYF.